This T cell receptor beta chain originates from a study of human T cells and chemical hapten exposure. Turning to the study itself: TCR yields per sample varied, mainly owing to small pooled library volume differences. The study's findings and limits: After DPC sensitization, TCRs above 1 in 1000 frequency showed no change.

Unfractionated whole blood yielded total RNA. The study's library attached unique molecular identifiers to single cDNA molecules. Study processing details: TCRs per sample had a median of approximately 98,000 and ranged from about 20,000 to 700,000. TCRdb re-called the 5' RACE reads with MiXCR, one entry per CDR3 protein. TCRdb's processing, not the authors' own work, is the source of the V and J calls. The data hold 110,000 to 150,000 distinct CDR3 sequences, with about 4.3% observed a single time. Between the trimmed V and J ends, which lost 2 bases and 4 bases, there was a span of 17 bases. The CDR3 is 16 residues long. CDR1 is KGHDR, CDR2 SFDVKD, per germline. This clonotype was recorded many times. The antigen remains undetermined.

This chain uses TRBV24-1 with TRBJ2-7; D may be TRBD2 (6 bases). The clonotype was recovered from a female donor in good health. CDR3 DNA: TGTGCCACCAGTGATTCGGCCCCGGGACTGATGTACGAGCAGTACTTC. Protein product: CATSDSAPGLMYEQYF.